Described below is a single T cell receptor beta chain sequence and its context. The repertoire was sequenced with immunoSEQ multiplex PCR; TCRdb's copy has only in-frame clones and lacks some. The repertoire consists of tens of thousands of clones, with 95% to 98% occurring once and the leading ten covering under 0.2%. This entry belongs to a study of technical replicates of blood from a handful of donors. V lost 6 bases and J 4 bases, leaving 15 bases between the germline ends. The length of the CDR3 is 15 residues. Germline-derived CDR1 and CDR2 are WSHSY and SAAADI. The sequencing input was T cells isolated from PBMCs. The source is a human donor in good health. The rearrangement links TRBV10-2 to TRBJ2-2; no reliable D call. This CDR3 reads CASSGDRYITGELFF. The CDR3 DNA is TGCGCCAGCAGCGGAGATCGTTATATCACCGGGGAGCTGTTTTTT.